These 6 T cell receptor beta chains came from one sample sequenced in a study of T cell repertoires in cytomegalovirus infection. TCRdb redid the calling of the reads with MiXCR, one entry per CDR3 protein. The repertoire holds approximately 600,000 distinct CDR3 sequences, with around two fifths as singletons. Their antigens remain unidentified. This sample comprised cultured PBMCs, obtained from culture after CMV antigen stimulation. All receptors come from a human donor in good health (CMV status not recorded). Some clones in this sample may be carry-over from other donors' samples.

CDR3 protein: CASSVEHQPQHF. The CDR3 DNA reads TGTGCCAGCAGCGTGGAACATCAGCCCCAGCATTTT. This chain joins TRBV5-6 and TRBJ1-5; D ambiguous. CDR1 and CDR2 from the germline V gene are SGHDT and YYEEEE. The CDR3 loop spans 12 amino acids. With 4 bases removed from V and 5 bases from J, the gap between germline ends came to 7 bases.

In its sample, this clonotype was seen a few times. The chain carries TRBV5-4 and TRBJ2-1, with D possibly matching TRBD2 (7 bases). Germline values: CDR1 SGHNT, CDR2 YYREEE (reference sequence). The CDR3 has 17 amino acids. V lost 6 bases and J 7 bases, leaving 26 bases between the germline ends. CDR3 sequence reads: CASIKPGGGPGRNEQFF. The CDR3 region has the DNA TGTGCCAGCATCAAACCCGGCGGGGGCCCCGGGCGGAATGAGCAGTTCTTC.

This clonotype has more than one count but fewer than ten. The V and J genes are TRBV7-8 and TRBJ1-1; 7 nucleotides agree with TRBD1. Looked up from germline, CDR1 is SGHVS and CDR2 is FQNEAQ. Trimming cost V 5 bases and J 2 bases; bases outside gene matches: 11. The CDR3 totals 16 residues. CDR3 sequence (DNA): TGTGCCAGCAGCAGAATGAGGGACAGTAGTAACACTGAAGCTTTCTTT. Translating gives CASSRMRDSSNTEAFF.

This clonotype came up a few times. The genes are TRBV7-2 and TRBJ2-1; D possibly matches TRBD1 or TRBD2 (5 bases each). The ends were cut back, 5 bases at V and 6 bases at J, with 17 bases in the middle. The CDR3 runs to 15 residues. Germline CDR1 and CDR2: SGHTA and FQGNSA. CDR3 loop: CASSPWTKRGNEQFF. For the CDR3, the DNA is TGTGCCAGCAGCCCCTGGACGAAGAGGGGCAATGAGCAGTTCTTC.

About this clonotype itself: The CDR3 carries no conserved terminal phenylalanine or tryptophan, so it likely arises from a read error. The V and J genes are TRBV7-2 and TRBJ2-7; 11 nucleotides match TRBD2. The germline gives CDR1 SGHTA, CDR2 FQGNSA. The V segment lost 5 bases and the J segment 2 bases; nucleotides outside the gene matches: 5. The CDR3 is made up of 15 amino acids. CDR3 loop: CASSQFSGGAYEQYL. The CDR3, as DNA: TGTGCCAGCAGCCAATTTAGCGGGGGGGCCTACGAGCAGTACTTG.

This clonotype was recorded only once. V gene TRBV20-1 combines with J gene TRBJ2-7, with D uncertain. This CDR3 has 16 amino acids. Germline loops: CDR1 DFQATT, CDR2 SNEGSKA (reference sequence). Trimming pared 1 base from V and 2 bases from J, leaving 18 bases between. CDR3 protein: CSARALDQIRTYEQYF. The CDR3 DNA is TGCAGTGCTAGAGCCTTGGACCAAATCCGAACCTACGAGCAGTACTTC.